The present T cell receptor (beta chain) was sequenced within a study of cytomegalovirus exposure and HLA in healthy donors. Notes on the study in general: A later analysis found most CMV-associated TCR beta chains apparently HLA-restricted.

Amplification used 60 Vbeta primers and 13 Jbeta primers. Libraries were prepared by immunoSEQ multiplex PCR; TCRdb keeps only in-frame clonotypes and omits some of them. Of under 200,000 clones listed, around 83% are singletons. Germline loops: CDR1 SGHVS, CDR2 FQNEAQ. The CDR3 sequence is 19 residues long. The V segment lost 4 bases and the J segment 7 bases; nucleotides outside the gene matches: 19. Regarding this clone: Its target is unknown.

Participants comprised healthy donors of bone marrow. The receptor comes from a young woman in good health and CMV-seronegative. The J gene is TRBJ2-5, the V gene TRBV7-8, with 12 bases that match TRBD2. Sequenced: PBMCs. The CDR3 is CASSSTLWRLAGEALTQYF. The CDR3 DNA follows: TGTGCCAGCAGCTCTACGCTCTGGAGACTAGCGGGAGAGGCTTTGACCCAGTACTTC. Filled out from reference TRBV7-8 and TRBJ2-5, the complete variable domain reads GAGVSQSPRYKVAKRGQDVALRCDPISGHVSLFWYQQALGQGPEFLTYFQNEAQLDKSGLPSDRFFAERPEGSVSTLKIQRTQQEDSAVYLCASSSTLWRLAGEALTQYFGPGTRLLVL.